This passage covers 7 T cell receptor beta chains from one sample sequenced in a study of identical twins. TCRdb re-called the 5' RACE reads through MiXCR, storing one row per CDR3 protein. The sample yields fewer than 550,000 distinct CDR3 sequences, around 15% seen once. These records were also assigned to another study, of yellow fever vaccine responses in identical twins.

The sequenced sample consisted of CD4+ T cells sorted from blood. The source is a woman aged 18-29 years in good health.

This clonotype came up a few times. The chain recombines TRBV28 with TRBJ2-7; possible D gene TRBD2, 6 bases. The V end was cut by 8 bases, the J end by 0 bases, with 14 bases between. The CDR3 is 14 residues long. Looked up from germline, CDR1 is MDHEN and CDR2 is SYDVKM. The CDR3 DNA reads TGTGCCAGCCGTAGGGCCGGGAGCTCCTACGAGCAGTACTTC. This codes for CASRRAGSSYEQYF.

The rearrangement links TRBV3-1 to TRBJ1-2; D possibly corresponds to TRBD1 (5 bases). CDR1 and CDR2 (germline): LGHDT, YNNKEL (reference sequence). This CDR3 contains 14 residues. V was cut by 3 bases and J by 3 bases, with 11 bases left in between. Here the CDR3 reads CASSHGTSDYGYTF. CDR3 in DNA: TGTGCCAGCAGCCACGGGACTTCTGACTATGGCTACACCTTC.

J is TRBJ2-7 and V is TRBV10-3; the match to TRBD2 covers 10 bases. V trimming: 11 bases; J trimming: 3 bases; junction bases outside the gene matches: 16. From germline, CDR1 is ENHRY and CDR2 SYGVKD. This CDR3 has 16 amino acids. CDR3 nucleotide sequence: TGTGCCGTCCAACAGGGAACCGGGACTAGCGTCTACGAGCAGTACTTC. Protein product: CAVQQGTGTSVYEQYF.

CDR3: CASSLAAENTGELFF. The CDR3 coding sequence is TGCGCCAGCAGCTTGGCCGCGGAGAACACCGGGGAGCTGTTTTTT. The V and J genes are TRBV5-1 and TRBJ2-2, with unresolved D. The V and J ends lost 0 bases and 1 base respectively, with 7 bases between them. Germline CDR1 and CDR2: SGHRS and YFSETQ. This CDR3 has 15 residues.

There are a few counts of this clonotype. The CDR3 reads CASDSTNGRNTGELFF. The CDR3 nucleotides are TGTGCCAGCGACTCCACTAACGGGAGGAACACCGGGGAGCTGTTTTTT. This rearrangement joins TRBV21-1 to TRBJ2-2; the table's D call, TRBD2, was not checked against the DNA. TRBV21-1 is labeled a pseudogene. This CDR3 comprises 16 residues.

The rearrangement uses TRBV27 and TRBJ2-6; no reliable D call. The CDR3 is made up of 15 amino acids. V lost 6 bases and J lost 1, with 10 bases in between. Germline CDR1 reads MNHEY; CDR2 reads SMNVEV (reference sequence). CDR3 coding DNA: TGTGCCAGCAGGCCCAAGACGTCTGGGGCCAACGTCCTGACTTTC. As protein: CASRPKTSGANVLTF.

This clonotype came up many times. This chain connects TRBV9 to TRBJ2-2; no definite D call. Germline CDR1 and CDR2: SGDLS and YYNGEE. V gave up 0 bases and J gave up 2 bases, with 5 bases separating them. The CDR3 runs 14 residues. The CDR3 DNA reads TGTGCCAGCAGCGTAGCGGGCAACACCGGGGAGCTGTTTTTT. As protein: CASSVAGNTGELFF.